The clone carrying this T cell receptor (beta chain) was detected only a few times. What it binds is unknown. Cultured CD4+ T-cell DNA underwent Oncomine TCR Beta short-read sequencing. A single record per CDR3 protein comes from TCRdb applying MiXCR to the PCR reads. The data hold roughly 17,000 distinct CDR3 sequences, with approximately 55% observed a single time. The record originates from a study of vaccination and CD4 T cells after COVID-19. Study as a whole: The convalescents, six males and four females, included two who were Hispanic. Investigators drew the post-COVID samples a median 101 days after diagnosis, with a range of 35 to 161. Findings and limits, study-wide: Investigators enrolled relatively few convalescent patients and included no early post-infection timepoints.

The CDR3 consists of 16 residues. Trimming at V came to 4 bases and at J to 4 bases, leaving 11 bases not matched to a gene. Germline V CDR1 and CDR2: SGHNT, YYREEE (reference sequence). The treatment: roughly nine-day PBMC culture with coronavirus spike peptide pools or control peptides (ViraFEST assay). The ViraFEST method relied on peptide pools to expand antigen-specific T cells, followed by TCR sequencing. What was sequenced was CD4+ T cells from blood, cultured in vitro. The chain is built from TRBV5-4 and TRBJ1-1, with 9 nucleotides matching TRBD1. The receptor comes from a human donor who had recovered from COVID-19. As DNA, the CDR3 is TGTGCCAGCAGCACCCACTTAGGACAGGGGTCCACTGAAGCTTTCTTT. It encodes CASSTHLGQGSTEAFF.